The sample holds a few counts of the clone carrying this T cell receptor (beta chain). The antigen is undetermined. Amplification used 60 Vbeta primers and 13 Jbeta primers. Produced via immunoSEQ multiplex PCR; TCRdb's table is partial and in-frame only. Among 80,000 to 100,000 clones listed, 55% to 70% were seen once. This sample is part of a study of cytomegalovirus exposure and HLA in healthy donors. Study-wide results and limits: For most TCR beta V segments, an earlier analysis put the productive rate at about 87% or about 30% of the time.

Germline lookup yields CDR1 MNHNS and CDR2 SASEGT. V was pared by 6 bases and J by 7 bases, with 10 bases between. The CDR3 is 11 amino acids. The V and J genes are TRBV6-1 and TRBJ2-7; D unclear. The sequencing sample was made of PBMCs. This TCR was sampled from a woman aged 40-49 years in good health and CMV-seropositive. The CDR3 spells CASSPEEEQYF. In nucleotides, the CDR3 is TGTGCCAGCAGCCCTGAGGAAGAGCAGTACTTC.